What follows describes a single TCR beta chain. CDR3 length: 17 residues. After removal of 4 bases from V and 9 bases from J, the junction contained 15 bases not matched to a gene. The germline CDR1 and CDR2 sequences are MDHEN and SYDVKM. This sample is part of a study of blood T cell repertoires in COVID-19. Study information: Material from acute and convalescent COVID-19 was sourced from the United States, Italy and Spain. Nucleic acid was either cDNA or gDNA, and it came from T cells, B-cell-depleted T cells, or PBMCs.

Seattle enrolled patients during active infection and tracked them longitudinally. The data were produced by immunoSEQ multiplex PCR, yet TCRdb's version contains in-frame clones alone and is incomplete. In the table there are roughly 410,000 clones, around 87% of which are singletons. This chain links TRBV28 with TRBJ2-5; TRBD2 matches 12 bases. The TCR was taken from a woman in her fifties or sixties with COVID-19, enrolled during active disease. The specimen sequenced was peripheral blood. The CDR3: CASSSLGLAGNARPQYF. The CDR3 nucleotides read TGTGCCAGCAGTTCCCTCGGACTAGCGGGGAACGCTCGTCCCCAGTACTTC. Full variable domain (missing parts from reference TRBV28 and TRBJ2-5): DVKVTQSSRYLVKRTGEKVFLECVQDMDHENMFWYRQDPGLGLRLIYFSYDVKMKEKGDIPEGYSVSREKKERFSLILESASTNQTSMYLCASSSLGLAGNARPQYFGPGTRLLVL.